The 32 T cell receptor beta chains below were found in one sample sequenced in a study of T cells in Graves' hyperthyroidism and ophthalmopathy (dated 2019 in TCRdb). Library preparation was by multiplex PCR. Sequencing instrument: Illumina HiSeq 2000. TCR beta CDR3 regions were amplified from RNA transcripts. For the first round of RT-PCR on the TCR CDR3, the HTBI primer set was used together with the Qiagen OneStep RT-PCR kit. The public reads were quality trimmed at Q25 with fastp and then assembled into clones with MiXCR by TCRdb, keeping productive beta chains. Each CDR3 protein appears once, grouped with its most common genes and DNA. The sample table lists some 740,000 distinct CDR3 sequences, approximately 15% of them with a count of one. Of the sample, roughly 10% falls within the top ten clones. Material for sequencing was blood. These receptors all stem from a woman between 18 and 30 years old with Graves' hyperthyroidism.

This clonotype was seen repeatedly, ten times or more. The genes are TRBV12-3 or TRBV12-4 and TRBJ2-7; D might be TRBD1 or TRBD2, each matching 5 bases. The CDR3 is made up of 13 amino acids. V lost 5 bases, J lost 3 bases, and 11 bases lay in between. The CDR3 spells CASSTMGDYEQYF. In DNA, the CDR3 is TGTGCCAGCAGTACCATGGGGGACTACGAGCAGTACTTC.

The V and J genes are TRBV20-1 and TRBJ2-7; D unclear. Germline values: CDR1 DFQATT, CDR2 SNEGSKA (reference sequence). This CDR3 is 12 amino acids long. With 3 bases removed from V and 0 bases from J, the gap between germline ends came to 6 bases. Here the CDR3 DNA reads TGCAGTGCTAGTTTCCTCTCCTACGAGCAGTACTTC. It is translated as CSASFLSYEQYF.

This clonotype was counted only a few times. The CDR3 nucleotides read TGTGCCAGCAGTGGACTAGAACAAGAGACCCAGTACTTC. Translated, it gives CASSGLEQETQYF. V and J are TRBV6-2 or TRBV6-3 and TRBJ2-5; 7 positions match TRBD2. The CDR3 extends over 13 amino acids. Germline V gene lookup returns CDR1 MNHEY and CDR2 SVGEGT. V lost 5 bases, J lost 2 bases, and 2 bases stayed unmatched.

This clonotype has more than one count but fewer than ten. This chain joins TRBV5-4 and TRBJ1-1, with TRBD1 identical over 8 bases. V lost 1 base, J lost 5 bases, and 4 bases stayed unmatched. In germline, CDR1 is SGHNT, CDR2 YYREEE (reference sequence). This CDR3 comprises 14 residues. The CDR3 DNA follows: TGTGCCAGCAGCTTGCCAGGGGGCGAGACTGAAGCTTTCTTT. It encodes CASSLPGGETEAFF.

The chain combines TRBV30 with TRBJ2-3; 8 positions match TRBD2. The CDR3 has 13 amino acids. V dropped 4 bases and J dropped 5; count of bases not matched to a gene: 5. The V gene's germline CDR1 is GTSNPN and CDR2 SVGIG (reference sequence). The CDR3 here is CAWMPGGLDTQYF. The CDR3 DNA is TGTGCCTGGATGCCGGGGGGGTTAGATACGCAGTATTTT.

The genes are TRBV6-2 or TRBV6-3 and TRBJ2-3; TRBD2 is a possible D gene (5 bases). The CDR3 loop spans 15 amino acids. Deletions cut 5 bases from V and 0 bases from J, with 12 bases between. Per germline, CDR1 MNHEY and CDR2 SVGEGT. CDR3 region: CASSLRRGSTDTQYF. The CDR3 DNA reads TGTGCCAGCAGTCTCCGGAGAGGGAGCACAGATACGCAGTATTTT.

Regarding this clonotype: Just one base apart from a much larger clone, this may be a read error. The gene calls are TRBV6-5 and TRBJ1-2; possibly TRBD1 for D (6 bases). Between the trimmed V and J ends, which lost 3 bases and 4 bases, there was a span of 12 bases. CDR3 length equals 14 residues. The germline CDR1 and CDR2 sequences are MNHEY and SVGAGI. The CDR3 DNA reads TGTGCCAGCAGTTATGAGGGGGGTGGCTATGGCTACACCTTC. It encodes CASSYEGGGYGYTF.

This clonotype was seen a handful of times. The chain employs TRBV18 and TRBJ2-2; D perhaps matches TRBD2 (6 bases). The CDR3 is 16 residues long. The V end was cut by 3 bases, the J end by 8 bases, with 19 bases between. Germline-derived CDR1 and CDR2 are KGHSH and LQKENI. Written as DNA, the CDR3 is TGTGCCAGCTCACCCACCTACGGGAGTCTTGGTGGGGAGCTGTTTTTT. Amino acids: CASSPTYGSLGGELFF.

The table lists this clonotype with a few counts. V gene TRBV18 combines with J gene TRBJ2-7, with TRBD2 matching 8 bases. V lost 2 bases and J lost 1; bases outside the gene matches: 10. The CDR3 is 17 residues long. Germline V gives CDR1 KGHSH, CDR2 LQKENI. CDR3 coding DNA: TGTGCCAGCTCACCATCCCTGAGCGGGAGTAAGTCCTACGAGCAGTACTTC. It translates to CASSPSLSGSKSYEQYF.

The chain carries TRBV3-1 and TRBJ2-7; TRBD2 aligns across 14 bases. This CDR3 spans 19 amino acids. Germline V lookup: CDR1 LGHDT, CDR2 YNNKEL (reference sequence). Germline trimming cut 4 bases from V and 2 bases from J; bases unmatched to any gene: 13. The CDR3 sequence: CASSRQRGLAGVYTYEQYF. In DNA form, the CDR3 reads TGTGCCAGCAGCCGACAGAGGGGACTAGCGGGAGTTTACACCTACGAGCAGTACTTC.

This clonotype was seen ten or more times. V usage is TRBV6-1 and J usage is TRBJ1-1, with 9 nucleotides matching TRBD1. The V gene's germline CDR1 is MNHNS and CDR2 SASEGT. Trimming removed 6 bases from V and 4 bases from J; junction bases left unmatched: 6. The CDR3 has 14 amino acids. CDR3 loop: CASRLDRGGTEAFF. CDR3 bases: TGTGCCAGCAGGCTGGACAGGGGTGGCACTGAAGCTTTCTTT.

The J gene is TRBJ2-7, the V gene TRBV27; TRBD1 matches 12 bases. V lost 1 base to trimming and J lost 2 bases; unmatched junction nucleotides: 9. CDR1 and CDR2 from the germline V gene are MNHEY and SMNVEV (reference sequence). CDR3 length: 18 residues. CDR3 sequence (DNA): TGTGCCAGCAGTTTATATTTCTGGGACAGGGGGCGGACCTACGAGCAGTACTTC. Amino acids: CASSLYFWDRGRTYEQYF.

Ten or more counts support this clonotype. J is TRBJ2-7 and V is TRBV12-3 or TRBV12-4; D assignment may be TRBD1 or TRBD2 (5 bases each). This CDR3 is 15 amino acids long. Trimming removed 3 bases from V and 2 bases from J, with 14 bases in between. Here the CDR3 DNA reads TGTGCCAGCAGTTTCTCTGGGGACGACCCCTACGAGCAGTACTTC. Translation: CASSFSGDDPYEQYF.

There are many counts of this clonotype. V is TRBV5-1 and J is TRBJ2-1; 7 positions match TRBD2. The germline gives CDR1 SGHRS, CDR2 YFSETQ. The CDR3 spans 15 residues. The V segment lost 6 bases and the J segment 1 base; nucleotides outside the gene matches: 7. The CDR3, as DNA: TGCGCCAGCACCCTTAGCGGGCAATCCTACAATGAGCAGTTCTTC. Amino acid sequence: CASTLSGQSYNEQFF.

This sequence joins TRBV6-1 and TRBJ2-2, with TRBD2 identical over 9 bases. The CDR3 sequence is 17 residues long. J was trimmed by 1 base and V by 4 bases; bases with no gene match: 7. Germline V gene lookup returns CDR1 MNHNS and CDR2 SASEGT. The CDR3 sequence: CASSGPLAGWNTGELFF. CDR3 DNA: TGTGCCAGCAGTGGCCCCCTAGCGGGATGGAACACCGGGGAGCTGTTTTTT.

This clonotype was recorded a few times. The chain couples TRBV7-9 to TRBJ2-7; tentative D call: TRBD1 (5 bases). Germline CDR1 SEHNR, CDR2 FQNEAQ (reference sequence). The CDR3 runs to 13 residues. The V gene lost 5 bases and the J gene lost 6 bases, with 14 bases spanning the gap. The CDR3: CASSIRPRVEQYF. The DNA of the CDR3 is TGTGCCAGCAGCATACGCCCCAGGGTCGAGCAGTACTTC.

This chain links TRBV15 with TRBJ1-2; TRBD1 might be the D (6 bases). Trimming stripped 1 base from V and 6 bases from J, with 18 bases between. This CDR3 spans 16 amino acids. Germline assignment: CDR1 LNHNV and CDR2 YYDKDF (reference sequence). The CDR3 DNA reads TGTGCCACCAGCAGAGGACAGGATCTCGTCTTAGATGGCTACACCTTC. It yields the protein CATSRGQDLVLDGYTF.

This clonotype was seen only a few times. The CDR3 here is CASTVTSGAGYTEAFF. The CDR3 DNA is TGTGCCAGCACCGTTACAAGCGGGGCGGGATACACTGAAGCTTTCTTT. The chain couples TRBV7-9 to TRBJ1-1; tentative D call: TRBD1 (5 bases). CDR3 size: 16 residues. The V and J ends lost 7 bases and 3 bases respectively, with 21 bases between them. The V gene's germline CDR1 is SEHNR and CDR2 FQNEAQ (reference sequence).

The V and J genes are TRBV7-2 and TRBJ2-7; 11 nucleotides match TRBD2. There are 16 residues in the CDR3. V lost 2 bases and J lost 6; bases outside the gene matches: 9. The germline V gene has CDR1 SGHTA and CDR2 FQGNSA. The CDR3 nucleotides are TGTGCCAGCAGCTTAATAGCTCTAGCGGGAGGATTCGAGCAGTACTTC. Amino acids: CASSLIALAGGFEQYF.

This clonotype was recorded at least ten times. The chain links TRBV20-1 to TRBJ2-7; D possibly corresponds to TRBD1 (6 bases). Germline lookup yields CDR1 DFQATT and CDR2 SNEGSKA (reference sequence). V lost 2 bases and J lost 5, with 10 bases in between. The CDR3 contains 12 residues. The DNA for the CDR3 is TGCAGTGCTAGACCGACAGGAAACGAGCAGTACTTC. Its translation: CSARPTGNEQYF.

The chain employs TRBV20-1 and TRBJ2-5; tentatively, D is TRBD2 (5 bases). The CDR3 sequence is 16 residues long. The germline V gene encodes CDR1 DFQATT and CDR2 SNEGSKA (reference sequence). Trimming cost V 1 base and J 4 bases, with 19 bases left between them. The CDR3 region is CSARAGPTTKSETQYF. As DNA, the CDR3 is TGCAGTGCTAGAGCCGGCCCCACGACTAAATCAGAGACCCAGTACTTC.

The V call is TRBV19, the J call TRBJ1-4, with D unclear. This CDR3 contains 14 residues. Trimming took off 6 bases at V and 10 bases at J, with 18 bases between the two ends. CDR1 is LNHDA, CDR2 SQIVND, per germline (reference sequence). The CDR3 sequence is CASSTGSSHIKLFF. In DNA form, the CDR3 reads TGTGCCAGTAGCACCGGGTCTTCTCATATAAAACTGTTTTTT.

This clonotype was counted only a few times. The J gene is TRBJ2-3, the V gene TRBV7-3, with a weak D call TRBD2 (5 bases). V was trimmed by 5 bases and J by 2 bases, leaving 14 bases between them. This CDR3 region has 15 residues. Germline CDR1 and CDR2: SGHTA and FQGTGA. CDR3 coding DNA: TGTGCCAGCAGCCCCGAAATCGGGATCACAGATACGCAGTATTTT. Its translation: CASSPEIGITDTQYF.

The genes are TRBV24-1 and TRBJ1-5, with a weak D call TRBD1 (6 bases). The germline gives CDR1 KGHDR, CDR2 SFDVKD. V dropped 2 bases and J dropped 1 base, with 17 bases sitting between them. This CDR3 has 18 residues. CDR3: CATSDSHRGAGSNQPQHF. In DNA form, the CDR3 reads TGTGCCACCAGTGATTCCCATCGGGGGGCTGGAAGCAATCAGCCCCAGCATTTT.

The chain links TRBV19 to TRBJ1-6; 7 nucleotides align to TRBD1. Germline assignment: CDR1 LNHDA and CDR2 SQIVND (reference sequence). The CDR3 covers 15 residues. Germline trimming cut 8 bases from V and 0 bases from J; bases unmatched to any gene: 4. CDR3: CASWDRSSYNSPLHF. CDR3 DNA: TGTGCCAGTTGGGACAGATCCTCCTATAATTCACCCCTCCACTTT.

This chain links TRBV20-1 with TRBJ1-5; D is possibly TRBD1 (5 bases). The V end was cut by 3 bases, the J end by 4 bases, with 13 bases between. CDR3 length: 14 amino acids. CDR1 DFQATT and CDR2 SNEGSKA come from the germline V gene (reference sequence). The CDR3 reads CSARGGESNQPQHF. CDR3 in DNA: TGCAGTGCTAGGGGGGGGGAGTCGAATCAGCCCCAGCATTTT.

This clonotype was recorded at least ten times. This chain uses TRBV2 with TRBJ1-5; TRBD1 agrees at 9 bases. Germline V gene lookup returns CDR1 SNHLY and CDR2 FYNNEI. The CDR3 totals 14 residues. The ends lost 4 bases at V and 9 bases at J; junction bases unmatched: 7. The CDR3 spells CASSAQGQGTPQHF. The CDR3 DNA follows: TGTGCCAGCAGTGCACAGGGACAGGGCACGCCCCAGCATTTT. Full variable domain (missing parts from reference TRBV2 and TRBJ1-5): EPEVTQTPSHQVTQMGQEVILRCVPISNHLYFYWYRQILGQKVEFLVSFYNNEISEKSEIFDDQFSVERPDGSNFTLKIRSTKLEDSAMYFCASSAQGQGTPQHFGDGTRLSIL.

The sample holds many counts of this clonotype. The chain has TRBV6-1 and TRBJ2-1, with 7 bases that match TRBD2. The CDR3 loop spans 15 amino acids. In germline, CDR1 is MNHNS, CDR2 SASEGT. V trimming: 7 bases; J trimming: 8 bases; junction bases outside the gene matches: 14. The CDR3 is CASTSRLALSHEQFF. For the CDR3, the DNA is TGTGCCAGCACTTCCAGACTAGCCCTATCCCATGAGCAGTTCTTC.

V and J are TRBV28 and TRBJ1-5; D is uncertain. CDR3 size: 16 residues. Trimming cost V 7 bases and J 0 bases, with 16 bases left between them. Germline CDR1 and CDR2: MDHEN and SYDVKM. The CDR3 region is CASTPNKFDSNQPQHF. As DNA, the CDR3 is TGTGCCAGCACCCCTAATAAATTTGATAGCAATCAGCCCCAGCATTTT.

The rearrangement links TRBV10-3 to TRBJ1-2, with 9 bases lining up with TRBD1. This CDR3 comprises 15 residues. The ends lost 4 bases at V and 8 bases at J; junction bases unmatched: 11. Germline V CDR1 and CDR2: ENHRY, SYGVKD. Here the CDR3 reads CAISGQGDRQEGYTF. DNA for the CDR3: TGTGCCATCAGTGGACAGGGGGACAGACAGGAGGGCTACACCTTC.

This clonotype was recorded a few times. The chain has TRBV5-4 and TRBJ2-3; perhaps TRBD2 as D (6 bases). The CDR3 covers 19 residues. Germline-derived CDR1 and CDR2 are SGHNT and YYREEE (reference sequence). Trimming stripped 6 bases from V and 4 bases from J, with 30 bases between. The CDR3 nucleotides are TGTGCCAGCACCTTTGGCCGGTCGGTATGGCAGGGAGGCGCAGATACGCAGTATTTT. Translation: CASTFGRSVWQGGADTQYF.

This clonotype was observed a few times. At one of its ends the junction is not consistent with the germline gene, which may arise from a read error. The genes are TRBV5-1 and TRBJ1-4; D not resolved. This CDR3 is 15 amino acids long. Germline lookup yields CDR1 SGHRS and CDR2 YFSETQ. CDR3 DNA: TGCGCCAGCAGCCCGGGCGGTGCAACTAATAAAAAACTGTTTTTT. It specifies CASSPGGATNKKLFF.